This is a list of T cell receptor beta chains from one sample in a study of blood T cell repertoires in COVID-19. TCRdb's table, derived via immunoSEQ multiplex PCR, lists solely in-frame clones and lacks some. The table has around 250,000 clones, around 87% seen once. The sample taken for sequencing was peripheral blood. The receptors were gathered from an older woman with COVID-19, enrolled during active disease. The CDR3 runs from the conserved cysteine through the conserved F or W.

TRBV18 | CASSPGQGDQPQHF
TRBV7-8 | CASSTPKKRGGREKLFF
TRBV5-1 | CASSLTGDTEAFF
TRBV18 | CASSPTSRQGADEQYF
TRBV6-5 | CASTPGGLAYEQYF
TRBV5-6 | CASRRQGGYNSPLHF
TRBV7-6 | CASSSTGVDTGELFF
TRBV4-1 | CASSQARQGREKLFF
TRBV3-1/TRBV3-2 | CASSRWRTGDGYTF
TRBV7-9 | CASSYFKSGLGSYEQYF
TRBV2 | CASSEFRGNTEAFF
TRBV5-4 | CASSPTGGYGYTF
TRBV7-2 | CASSLAPRGTQYF
TRBV7-8 | CASSLGGTQAEAFF
TRBV5-1 | CASSLAVAGGENIRDTQYF
TRBV27 | CASSTGQGEAFF
TRBV2 | CASSAGSGELFF
TRBV3-1/TRBV3-2 | CASSQAAGRGEAFF
TRBV19 | CASSPTAGISYNEQFF
TRBV5-6 | CASSFYSSVEKLFF
TRBV9 | CASSEGTGGLGQPQHF
TRBV19 | CASSITGGTDTQYF
TRBV7-9 | CASSSGTSGYNGELFF
TRBV30 | CAWSVSGSLRRNTEAFF
TRBV7-6 | CASSLGVSRGMNTEAFF
TRBV19 | CASSIRGVTEAFF
TRBV19 | CASSSRDSLNQPQHF
TRBV13 | CASSRLDRAGNTIYF
TRBV5-5 | CASSLDPGFLEQFF
TRBV9 | CASSVAPSKDAGANEQFF
TRBV30 | CAWTGTNEKLFF
TRBV29-1 | CSVDRVVNQPQHF
TRBV6-5 | CASSYFGRGRTDEQFF
TRBV6-5 | CASGDRGHSSYEQYF
TRBV27 | CASSLWSSSYEQYF
TRBV19 | CASNLRQGLTILHF
TRBV6-5 | CASARGSYNEQFF
TRBV7-9 | CASSPGTASDTQYF
TRBV12-5 | CASGRSRDTEAFF
TRBV5-4 | CASSLGRAYGYTF
TRBV11-1 | CASSSLASGANVLTF
TRBV6-5 | CASSPPGSQPQHF
TRBV10-3 | CAITRQGSGYTF
TRBV27 | CASSRMTGRWTEKLFF
TRBV3-1/TRBV3-2 | CASSQYRGDHSPLHF
TRBV5-6 | CASSLGQGKNTEAFF
TRBV30 | CAWSVGLAGGRTGELFF
TRBV19 | CASSAQGFRNSPLHF